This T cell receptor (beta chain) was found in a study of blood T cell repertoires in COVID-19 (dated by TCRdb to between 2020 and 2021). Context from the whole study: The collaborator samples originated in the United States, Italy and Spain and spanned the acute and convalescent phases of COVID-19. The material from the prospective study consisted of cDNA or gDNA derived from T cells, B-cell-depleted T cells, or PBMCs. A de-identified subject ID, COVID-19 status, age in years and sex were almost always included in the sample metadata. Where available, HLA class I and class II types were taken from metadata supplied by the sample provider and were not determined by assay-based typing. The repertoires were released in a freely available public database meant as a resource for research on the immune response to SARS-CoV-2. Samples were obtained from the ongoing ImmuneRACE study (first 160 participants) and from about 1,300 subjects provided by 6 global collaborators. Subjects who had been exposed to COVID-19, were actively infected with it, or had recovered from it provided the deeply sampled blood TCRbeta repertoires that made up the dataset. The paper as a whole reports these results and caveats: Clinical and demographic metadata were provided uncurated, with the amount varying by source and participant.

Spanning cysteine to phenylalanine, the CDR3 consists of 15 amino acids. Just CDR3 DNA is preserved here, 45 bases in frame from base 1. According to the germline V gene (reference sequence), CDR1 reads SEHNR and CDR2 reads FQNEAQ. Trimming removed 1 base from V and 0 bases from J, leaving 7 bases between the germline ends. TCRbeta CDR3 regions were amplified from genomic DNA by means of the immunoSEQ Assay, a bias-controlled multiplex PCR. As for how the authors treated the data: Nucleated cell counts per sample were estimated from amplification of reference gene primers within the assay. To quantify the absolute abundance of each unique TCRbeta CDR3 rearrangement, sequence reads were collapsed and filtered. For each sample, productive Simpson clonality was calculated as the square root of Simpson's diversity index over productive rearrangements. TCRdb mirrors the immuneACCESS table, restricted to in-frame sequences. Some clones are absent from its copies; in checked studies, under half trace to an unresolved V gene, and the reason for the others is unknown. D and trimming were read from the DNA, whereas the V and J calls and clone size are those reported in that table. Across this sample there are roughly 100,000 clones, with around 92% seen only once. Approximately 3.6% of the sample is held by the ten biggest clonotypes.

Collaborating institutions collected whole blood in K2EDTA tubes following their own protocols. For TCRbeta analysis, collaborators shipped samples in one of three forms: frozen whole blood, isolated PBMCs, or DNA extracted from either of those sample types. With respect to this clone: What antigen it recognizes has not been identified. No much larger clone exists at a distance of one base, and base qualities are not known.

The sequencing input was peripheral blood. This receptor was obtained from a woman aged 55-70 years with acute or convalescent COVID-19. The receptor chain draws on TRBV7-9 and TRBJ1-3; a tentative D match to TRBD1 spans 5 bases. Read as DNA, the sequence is TGTGCCAGCAGCTTAGGAGACAGCTCTGGAAACACCATATATTTT. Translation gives CASSLGDSSGNTIYF.